This T cell receptor beta chain is drawn from a study of blood T cell repertoires in COVID-19. CDR1 is MNHEY, CDR2 SMNVEV, per germline (reference sequence). After removal of 6 bases from V and 6 bases from J, the junction contained 19 bases not matched to a gene. CDR3 length equals 19 residues. Clones were sequenced by immunoSEQ multiplex PCR, and TCRdb holds only the in-frame ones, with some missing. The data show approximately 380,000 clones, with approximately 90% seen just once and 1.2% held by the top ten. The sequence was collected from a woman younger than 35 who had recovered from COVID-19. The chain has TRBV27 and TRBJ1-6, with 8 bases that match TRBD1. The sequencing sample was made of PBMCs or T cells enriched from blood (not recorded which). This chain's CDR3 is CASRFEPPRQGNFNSPLHF. The CDR3 bases are TGTGCCAGCAGATTTGAACCCCCCCGACAGGGGAACTTTAATTCACCCCTCCACTTT.